This entry concerns a single T cell receptor (beta chain). The data belong to a study of T cells expressing NK-cell markers. Study context: The authors derived TCR beta repertoires from sorted CD3+CD56+NKG2C+, CD3+CD56+NKG2C- and CD3+CD56-NKG2C+ T cells. Seven of the eight sequenced donors were classified as HCMV-seropositive, and one was classified as seronegative.

TCRdb reprocessed the 5' RACE reads, with one entry per CDR3 protein and no DNA. The sample table sets out a few hundred thousand distinct CDR3 sequences. Germline CDR1 is GTSNPN and CDR2 is SVGIG (reference sequence). The CDR3 runs to 15 residues. This receptor was taken from a man aged 18 to 69 in good health. Sequences were obtained from blood T cells: a sorted CD56 or NKG2C T cell subset, CD4+ or CD8+ T cells, or bulk PBMC T cells (not recorded which). This rearrangement joins TRBV30 to TRBJ2-2; without DNA, the TCRdb call of TRBD1 cannot be checked. The CDR3 sequence is CAWSQYGTGTGELFF.